This note documents a single T cell receptor (beta chain) sequence. This specimen comes from a study of cytomegalovirus exposure and HLA in healthy donors. Turning to the study itself: An analysis done earlier identified about 100 million unique TCR beta sequences from 200 million or so T cells.

PCR was performed using 60 Vbeta and 13 Jbeta primers. Clones were sequenced by immunoSEQ multiplex PCR, and TCRdb holds only the in-frame ones, with some missing. Of 100,000 to 150,000 clones listed, 80% are singletons. Trimming took 3 bases from V and 0 from J, leaving 13 bases between them. CDR1 is SGHRS, CDR2 YFSETQ, per germline. The CDR3 spans 15 residues. The receptor's source is a man between 25 and 39 years old in good health and CMV-seropositive. This chain connects TRBV5-1 to TRBJ2-7; D may be TRBD2 (5 bases). What was sequenced was PBMCs. The CDR3 here is CASSSWGASSYEQYF. DNA for the CDR3: TGCGCCAGCAGCTCGTGGGGAGCTAGCTCCTACGAGCAGTACTTC.